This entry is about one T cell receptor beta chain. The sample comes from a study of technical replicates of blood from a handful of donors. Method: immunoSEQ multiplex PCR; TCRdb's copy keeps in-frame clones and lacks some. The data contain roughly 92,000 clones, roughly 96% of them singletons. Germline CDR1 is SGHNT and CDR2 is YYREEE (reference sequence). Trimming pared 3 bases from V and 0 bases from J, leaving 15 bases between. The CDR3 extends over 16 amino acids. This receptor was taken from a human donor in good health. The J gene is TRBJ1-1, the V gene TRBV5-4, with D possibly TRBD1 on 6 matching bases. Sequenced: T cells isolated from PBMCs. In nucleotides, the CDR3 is TGTGCCAGCAGCTCGGGGACAAGCTCGATGAACACTGAAGCTTTCTTT. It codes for CASSSGTSSMNTEAFF.